Shown below are 3 T cell receptor beta chains from a single sample sequenced in a study of early stage breast cancer tumors. Assay: immunoSEQ multiplex PCR; the TCRdb copy retains only in-frame clones and omits some. The sample shows roughly 30,000 clones, 84% of them seen only once. Sample: blood. These TCRs come from a person aged 50 to 59 with breast cancer.

The gene calls are TRBV11-2 and TRBJ2-5, with 13 bases fitting TRBD2. Germline V gene lookup returns CDR1 SGHAT and CDR2 FQNNGV. V was clipped by 3 bases and J by 1 base; unmatched bases: 2. CDR3 length: 16 amino acids. Here the CDR3 DNA reads TGTGCCAGCAGCTTCACTAGCGGGAGGGCCCAAGAGACCCAGTACTTC. Translated, it gives CASSFTSGRAQETQYF. Full variable domain (outside the CDR3, taken from reference TRBV11-2 and TRBJ2-5): EAGVAQSPRYKIIEKRQSVAFWCNPISGHATLYWYQQILGQGPKLLIQFQNNGVVDDSQLPKDRFSAERLKGVDSTLKIQPAKLEDSAVYLCASSFTSGRAQETQYFGPGTRLLVL.

The V gene is TRBV7-9, the J gene TRBJ1-5; a weak D match, TRBD1 (6 bases). V lost 0 bases and J 1 base, leaving 7 bases between the germline ends. Germline loops: CDR1 SEHNR, CDR2 FQNEAQ (reference sequence). This CDR3 has 15 residues. The CDR3 bases are TGTGCCAGCAGCTTAGCCGGACAGAGCAATCAGCCCCAGCATTTT. It translates to CASSLAGQSNQPQHF.

The chain recombines TRBV7-9 with TRBJ1-5; D remains unclear. CDR1 SEHNR and CDR2 FQNEAQ come from the germline V gene (reference sequence). The CDR3 consists of 16 residues. V lost 4 bases, J lost 5 bases, and 18 bases lay in between. The CDR3 spells CASSSGLQGIHQPQHF. The CDR3 DNA reads as TGTGCCAGCAGCTCCGGGCTCCAAGGGATCCATCAGCCCCAGCATTTT.